This is a list of T cell receptor beta chains from one sample in a study of cytomegalovirus exposure and HLA in healthy donors. Profiled with immunoSEQ multiplex PCR; TCRdb holds only in-frame clones, not every one. This sample contains tens of thousands of clones. The material sequenced was PBMCs. The receptors shown here come from a man between 18 and 29 years old in good health and CMV-seropositive. The CDR3 runs from the conserved cysteine through the conserved F or W.

cdr3_length j_call v_call cdr3_aa
14 TRBJ1-3 TRBV5-1 CASSLAGVGNTIYF
15 TRBJ2-2 TRBV7-9 CASSLVDRTAGELFF
14 TRBJ1-5 TRBV2 CASSPQGANQPQHF
13 TRBJ2-7 TRBV28 CASSLTETYEQYF
15 TRBJ1-2 TRBV4-1 CASSQGGRSTYGYTF
16 TRBJ2-5 TRBV5-6 CASSFGQGVYQETQYF
15 TRBJ1-1 TRBV7-9 CASSLQGRMNTEAFF
15 TRBJ2-1 TRBV28 CASRLGLGSYNEQFF
11 TRBJ1-2 TRBV20-1 CSAGWTYGYTF
13 TRBJ1-2 TRBV2 CASRDSGGDGYTF
15 TRBJ2-4 TRBV28 CASSSAKGTKNIQYF
14 TRBJ1-2 TRBV9 CASSPTGGNYGYTF
15 TRBJ2-2 TRBV7-2 CASSLDGRAGGELFF
16 TRBJ2-4 TRBV29-1 CSVVNRDRVAKNIQYF
15 TRBJ1-5 TRBV7-2 CASPPRQASNQPQHF
15 TRBJ2-7 TRBV7-2 CASSLAWSGSYEQYF
13 TRBJ1-2 TRBV9 CASSDRTGNGYTF
15 TRBJ2-7 TRBV7-8 CASSRYQGEADEQYF
17 TRBJ2-7 TRBV18 CASSPSTGSGGSYEQYF
13 TRBJ2-1 TRBV2 CASSETLIRDKFF
14 TRBJ2-3 TRBV25-1 CASSGPMEGDTQYF
14 TRBJ2-5 TRBV6-5 CASSGSMGGETQYF
12 TRBJ1-5 TRBV28 CAIHGGGQPQHF
11 TRBJ2-5 TRBV6-1 CAGQAQETQYF
15 TRBJ1-1 TRBV27 CASSLSPSGNTEAFF
14 TRBJ1-6 TRBV5-1 CASSLTGVNSPLHF
14 TRBJ1-2 TRBV27 CASSLQQGLNGYTF
16 TRBJ2-6 TRBV5-1 CASSLSLYSGANVLTF
15 TRBJ2-6 TRBV19 CASSRGSSGANVLTF
18 TRBJ2-5 TRBV9 CASSALGAGLADQETQYF